A single sample gave rise to the 19 T cell receptor beta chains below, sequenced in a study of CD8 T cells in ankylosing spondylitis. TCRdb redid the calling of the 5' RACE reads with MiXCR, one entry per CDR3 protein. Of 30,000 to 35,000 distinct CDR3 sequences listed, about 29% were seen once; the top ten hold 35% to 50%. The sequencing sample was made of synovial fluid, either unsorted or a sorted T cell fraction (not recorded which). These receptors were obtained from a male donor with ankylosing spondylitis.

Only one count was recorded for this clonotype. The chain combines TRBV7-8 with TRBJ2-1; D gene ambiguous. The CDR3 is 15 residues long. Germline CDR1 and CDR2: SGHVS and FQNEAQ. The V gene lost 2 bases and the J gene lost 6 bases, with 14 bases spanning the gap. The CDR3 DNA reads as TGTGCCAGCAGCTTAAACGGGCCCCCTGGCAATGAGCAGTTCTTC. Protein: CASSLNGPPGNEQFF. Based on the CDR3 plus reference TRBV7-8 and TRBJ2-1, the full variable domain is GAGVSQSPRYKVAKRGQDVALRCDPISGHVSLFWYQQALGQGPEFLTYFQNEAQLDKSGLPSDRFFAERPEGSVSTLKIQRTQQEDSAVYLCASSLNGPPGNEQFFGPGTRLTVL.

This clonotype was seen a few times. The V gene is TRBV6-2 or TRBV6-3, the J gene TRBJ2-1, with a weak D call TRBD1 (6 bases). The CDR3 runs 16 residues. The V gene lost 5 bases and the J gene lost 4 bases, with 18 bases spanning the gap. CDR1 and CDR2 from the germline V gene are MNHEY and SVGEGT. The CDR3 sequence: CASSKPQGRAYNEQFF. CDR3 nucleotides: TGTGCCAGCAGTAAACCCCAGGGGCGGGCATACAATGAGCAGTTCTTC.

This clonotype was observed a handful of times. This chain uses TRBV11-1 with TRBJ2-1, with D perhaps being TRBD1 or TRBD2 (5 bases each). Germline CDR1 is SGHAT and CDR2 is FQDESV (reference sequence). V was pared by 8 bases and J by 0 bases, with 17 bases between. The CDR3 has 16 amino acids. CDR3 sequence: CASVGRDPSSYNEQFF. The CDR3 DNA follows: TGTGCCAGCGTCGGCCGGGACCCAAGCTCCTACAATGAGCAGTTCTTC.

The chain has TRBV7-9 and TRBJ1-4; 7 nucleotides align to TRBD1. Germline CDR1 reads SEHNR; CDR2 reads FQNEAQ (reference sequence). V lost 5 bases to trimming and J lost 0 bases; unmatched junction nucleotides: 6. The CDR3 length is 16 residues. The CDR3 is CASSRQGEATNEKLFF. The CDR3 coding sequence is TGTGCCAGCAGCCGTCAGGGGGAAGCAACTAATGAAAAACTGTTTTTT. Full variable domain (outside the CDR3, taken from reference TRBV7-9 and TRBJ1-4): DTGVSQNPRHKITKRGQNVTFRCDPISEHNRLYWYRQTLGQGPEFLTYFQNEAQLEKSRLLSDRFSAERPKGSFSTLEIQRTEQGDSAMYLCASSRQGEATNEKLFFGSGTQLSVL.

At least ten counts were recorded for this clonotype. The rearrangement uses TRBV15 and TRBJ2-1; no clear D. The CDR3 loop spans 14 amino acids. V was cut by 7 bases and J by 5 bases, with 15 bases left in between. The V gene's germline CDR1 is LNHNV and CDR2 YYDKDF (reference sequence). The DNA for the CDR3 is TGTGCCACCACCGAAACAGCGCTCAACAATGAGCAGTTCTTC. Translation gives CATTETALNNEQFF.

The J gene is TRBJ2-1, the V gene TRBV28, with D perhaps matching TRBD2 (5 bases). The CDR3 has 15 residues. Germline CDR1 reads MDHEN; CDR2 reads SYDVKM. V lost 3 bases and J 5 bases, leaving 14 bases between the germline ends. The CDR3 DNA sequence: TGTGCCAGCAGTTTTGAGAGGGTTCGGGACAATGAGCAGTTCTTC. Amino acids: CASSFERVRDNEQFF.

This clonotype was recorded many times. CDR3 DNA: TGCGCCAGCAGCTTGAAACTAGCGGGAGAAACCGGGGAGCTGTTTTTT. This codes for CASSLKLAGETGELFF. This rearrangement joins TRBV5-1 to TRBJ2-2, with TRBD2 matching over 11 bases. V lost 1 base, J lost 5 bases, and 4 bases stayed unmatched. CDR3 length equals 16 residues. Looked up from germline, CDR1 is SGHRS and CDR2 is YFSETQ.

This clonotype appeared a few times. As DNA, the CDR3 is TGTGCCAGCAGCGACGGCGGGCGGGCAGATACGCAGTATTTT. Translated, it gives CASSDGGRADTQYF. The chain recombines TRBV27 with TRBJ2-3, with D possibly being TRBD2 (5 bases). Trimming took off 6 bases at V and 4 bases at J, with 14 bases between the two ends. CDR1 and CDR2 (germline): MNHEY, SMNVEV (reference sequence). The CDR3 consists of 14 residues.

This clonotype was seen a handful of times. The rearrangement links TRBV15 to TRBJ1-2, with 8 bases that match TRBD1. With V trimmed by 3 bases and J by 4 bases, 7 bases remained unmatched. This CDR3 has 15 residues. CDR1 and CDR2 (germline): LNHNV, YYDKDF (reference sequence). The CDR3 sequence is CATSSRQGRTYGYTF. CDR3 coding DNA: TGTGCCACCAGCAGTAGACAGGGGCGCACCTATGGCTACACCTTC. Full variable domain (rest looked up from reference TRBV15 and TRBJ1-2): DAMVIQNPRYQVTQFGKPVTLSCSQTLNHNVMYWYQQKSSQAPKLLFHYYDKDFNNEADTPDNFQSRRPNTSFCFLDIRSPGLGDTAMYLCATSSRQGRTYGYTFGSGTRLTVV.

Many counts were recorded for this clonotype. The chain joins TRBV7-9 to TRBJ2-7; no clear D gene. Trimming shortened V by 2 bases and J by 7 bases, and 18 bases separated the two germline ends. In germline, CDR1 is SEHNR, CDR2 FQNEAQ (reference sequence). The CDR3 runs to 15 residues. The CDR3 DNA reads as TGTGCCAGCAGCTTAAAACGATTAGACTCATGGGAGCAGTACTTC. Amino acids: CASSLKRLDSWEQYF.

This clonotype was detected once. This sequence joins TRBV7-8 and TRBJ2-1, with 8 bases fitting TRBD2. CDR3 size: 15 residues. The V gene end was trimmed by 5 bases and the J gene end by 8 bases; junction bases not matched to a gene: 11. Germline lookup yields CDR1 SGHVS and CDR2 FQNEAQ. The DNA for the CDR3 is TGTGCCAGCAGCCATACTAGCGGAGAGGTCGATGAGCAGTTCTTC. Translation gives CASSHTSGEVDEQFF.

This clonotype was detected many times. The chain couples TRBV20-1 to TRBJ2-7; perhaps D is TRBD1 or TRBD2 (5 bases each). Looked up from germline, CDR1 is DFQATT and CDR2 is SNEGSKA (reference sequence). The ends were cut back, 7 bases at V and 0 bases at J, with 16 bases in the middle. This CDR3 spans 14 amino acids. The CDR3 coding sequence is TGCAGTGGCCGGGGTGGCAGGGACTCCTACGAGCAGTACTTC. This encodes CSGRGGRDSYEQYF.

This sequence joins TRBV6-2 or TRBV6-3 and TRBJ2-5; 13 bases map to TRBD2. The CDR3 totals 21 residues. The ends lost 6 bases at V and 0 bases at J; junction bases unmatched: 19. Germline V gives CDR1 MNHEY, CDR2 SVGEGT. CDR3 DNA: TGTGCCAGCAGCTCCGTTTGGGCTACCGGGACTAGCGGGACGTACCAAGAGACCCAGTACTTC. Translating it yields CASSSVWATGTSGTYQETQYF.

CDR3: CATSDAGGTGELFF. The CDR3 DNA follows: TGTGCCACCAGTGACGCCGGGGGCACCGGGGAGCTGTTTTTT. The V call is TRBV24-1, the J call TRBJ2-2; the D gene is possibly TRBD2 (6 bases). Germline V lookup: CDR1 KGHDR, CDR2 SFDVKD. The CDR3 has 14 amino acids. The V and J ends lost 4 bases and 4 bases respectively, with 9 bases between them.

V usage is TRBV12-3 or TRBV12-4 and J usage is TRBJ2-6; D is uncertain. Between the trimmed V and J ends, which lost 5 bases and 0 bases, there was a span of 8 bases. The length of the CDR3 is 15 residues. The CDR3 coding sequence is TGTGCCAGCAGTCCTAGTTTCTCTGGGGCCAACGTCCTGACTTTC. Its protein is CASSPSFSGANVLTF.

Points on this clonotype: Mismatch with germline at one junction end may stem from a read error. The gene calls are TRBV2 and TRBJ2-7, with 10 bases fitting TRBD2. Germline V CDR1 and CDR2: SNHLY, FYNNEI. The CDR3 has 15 amino acids. The CDR3 reads CARSKVAGGSYEQYF. The CDR3 nucleotides are TGTGCCCGCAGCAAGGTAGCGGGAGGCTCCTACGAGCAGTACTTC.

This clonotype was picked up many times. For the CDR3, the DNA is TGCAGTGCCTATCCTCTAGCGACTTACTCCTACAATGAGCAGTTCTTC. As protein: CSAYPLATYSYNEQFF. This chain uses TRBV20-1 with TRBJ2-1, with D possibly TRBD2 on 6 matching bases. Trimming stripped 6 bases from V and 0 bases from J, with 18 bases between. Per the germline V gene, CDR1 is DFQATT and CDR2 is SNEGSKA (reference sequence). The CDR3 runs to 16 residues.

This sequence joins TRBV10-2 and TRBJ1-1, with 9 positions matching TRBD1. Germline trimming cut 1 base from V and 1 base from J; bases unmatched to any gene: 4. CDR1 is WSHSY and CDR2 is SAAADI in the germline V gene. The length of the CDR3 is 16 residues. The CDR3 DNA reads TGCGCCAGCAGTGAGTTGCCGGGACAGGGGAACACTGAAGCTTTCTTT. Translating gives CASSELPGQGNTEAFF.

The chain has TRBV3-1 and TRBJ1-1; 8 bases are a match to TRBD1. Looked up from germline, CDR1 is LGHDT and CDR2 is YNNKEL (reference sequence). The ends lost 7 bases at V and 3 bases at J; junction bases unmatched: 19. This CDR3 spans 18 amino acids. CDR3 protein: CASTSENSRDRFYTEAFF. CDR3 coding DNA: TGTGCCAGCACCTCAGAAAATTCCAGGGACAGGTTTTACACTGAAGCTTTCTTT.